This T cell receptor beta chain came from a study of T cells in Graves' hyperthyroidism and ophthalmopathy. CDR1 is MNHEY, CDR2 SVGEGT, per germline. Deletions cut 2 bases from V and 2 bases from J, with 4 bases between. This CDR3 has 12 amino acids. The investigators amplified TCR beta CDR3 regions from RNA transcripts. A set of HTBI primers served as the primers for a first-round RT-PCR of the TCR CDR3. MiXCR, run by TCRdb on the multiplex PCR reads, gives a single entry per CDR3 protein. The table records 600,000 to 900,000 distinct CDR3 sequences, around 15% of them present only once. The source is a man aged 18 to 29 with Graves' hyperthyroidism. The chain couples TRBV6-2 or TRBV6-3 to TRBJ2-7; D gene unclear. The specimen was blood. CDR3: CASSYMPYEQYF. CDR3 nucleotide sequence: TGTGCCAGCAGTTACATGCCCTACGAGCAGTACTTC.